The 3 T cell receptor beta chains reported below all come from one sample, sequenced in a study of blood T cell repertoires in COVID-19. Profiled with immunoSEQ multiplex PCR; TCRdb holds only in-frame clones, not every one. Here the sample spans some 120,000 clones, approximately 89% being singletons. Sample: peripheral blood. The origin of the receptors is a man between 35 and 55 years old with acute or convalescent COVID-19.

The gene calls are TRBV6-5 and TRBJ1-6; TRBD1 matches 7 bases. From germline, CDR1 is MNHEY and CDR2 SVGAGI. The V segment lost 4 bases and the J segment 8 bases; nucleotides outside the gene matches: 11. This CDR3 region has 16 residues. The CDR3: CASSSKTGTAYSPLHF. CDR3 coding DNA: TGTGCCAGCAGTTCGAAGACCGGGACAGCCTATTCACCCCTCCACTTT.

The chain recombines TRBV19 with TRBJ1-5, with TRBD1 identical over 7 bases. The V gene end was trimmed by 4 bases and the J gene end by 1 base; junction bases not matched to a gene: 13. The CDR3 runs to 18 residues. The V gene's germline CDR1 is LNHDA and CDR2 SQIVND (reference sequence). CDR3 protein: CASSRKDRDVFSNQPQHF. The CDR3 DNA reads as TGTGCCAGTAGTAGAAAAGACAGGGATGTTTTCAGCAATCAGCCCCAGCATTTT.

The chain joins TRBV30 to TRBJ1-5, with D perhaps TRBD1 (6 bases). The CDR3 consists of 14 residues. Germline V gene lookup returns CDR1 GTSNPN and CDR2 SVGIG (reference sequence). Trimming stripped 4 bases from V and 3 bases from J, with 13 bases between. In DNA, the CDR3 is TGTGCCTGGACCCAGGGGCAGATCAATCAGCCCCAGCATTTT. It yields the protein CAWTQGQINQPQHF.